A single sample gave rise to the 18 T cell receptor beta chains below, sequenced in a study of cytomegalovirus exposure and HLA in healthy donors. Primers included in the PCR were 60 Vbeta and 13 Jbeta primers. TCRdb keeps only in-frame clones here, not all; method: immunoSEQ multiplex PCR. The sample includes some 180,000 clones, around 78% seen only once; the top ten take less than 15%. The sample consisted of PBMCs. Source of these receptors: a woman between 25 and 40 years old in good health and CMV-seropositive.

The chain uses TRBV2 and TRBJ1-1, with 7 bases aligning to TRBD1. The V and J ends lost 6 bases and 1 base, in that order; junction bases with no gene match: 2. Germline V gives CDR1 SNHLY, CDR2 FYNNEI. CDR3 length: 13 residues. CDR3 DNA sequence: TGTGCCAGCAGCTACAGGGGGAACACTGAAGCTTTCTTT. Its translation is CASSYRGNTEAFF.

CDR3 nucleotides: TGTGCCAGCAGCTTAGTTGCCATGAGGACTGAAGCTTTCTTT. This sequence encodes CASSLVAMRTEAFF. The chain has TRBV7-2 and TRBJ1-1; D gene unclear. Germline assignment: CDR1 SGHTA and CDR2 FQGNSA. The CDR3 has 14 residues. The V end was cut by 1 base, the J end by 5 bases, with 11 bases between.

This sequence joins TRBV28 and TRBJ1-1; 9 bases line up with TRBD1. Germline values: CDR1 MDHEN, CDR2 SYDVKM. Trimming took 3 bases from V and 3 from J; bases not matched to a gene: 8. CDR3 length: 16 residues. CDR3: CASSLSGDRVDTEAFF. Written as DNA, the CDR3 is TGTGCCAGCAGTTTGAGCGGGGACAGGGTCGACACTGAAGCTTTCTTT.

This clone was counted only a few times. The chain recombines TRBV5-1 with TRBJ2-1; 10 bases agree with TRBD1. Looked up from germline, CDR1 is SGHRS and CDR2 is YFSETQ. V gave up 2 bases and J gave up 8 bases; unmatched junction bases: 4. The CDR3 loop spans 14 amino acids. CDR3 sequence (DNA): TGCGCCAGCAGCTTCCGGGACAGGGGCGATGAGCAGTTCTTC. As protein: CASSFRDRGDEQFF.

V and J are TRBV29-1 and TRBJ1-1; TRBD1 agrees at 9 bases. V was clipped by 7 bases and J by 7 bases; unmatched bases: 10. The germline CDR1 and CDR2 sequences are SQVTM and ANQGSEA. CDR3 size: 13 residues. CDR3 in amino acids: CSAPGQGKVEAFF. As DNA, the CDR3 is TGCAGCGCCCCGGGACAGGGTAAGGTTGAAGCTTTCTTT.

The chain employs TRBV5-4 and TRBJ2-2; 13 bases are shared with TRBD2. The V and J ends lost 4 bases and 5 bases, in that order; junction bases with no gene match: 11. The germline CDR1 and CDR2 sequences are SGHNT and YYREEE (reference sequence). CDR3 size: 18 residues. The CDR3 reads CASSARTSGSVKTGELFF. CDR3 in DNA: TGTGCCAGCAGCGCTCGGACTAGCGGGAGCGTGAAGACCGGGGAGCTGTTTTTT. Filled out from reference TRBV5-4 and TRBJ2-2, the complete variable domain reads ETGVTQSPTHLIKTRGQQVTLRCSSQSGHNTVSWYQQALGQGPQFIFQYYREEENGRGNFPPRFSGLQFPNYSSELNVNALELDDSALYLCASSARTSGSVKTGELFFGEGSRLTVL.

This rearrangement joins TRBV27 to TRBJ1-6; D is uncertain. Germline CDR1 and CDR2: MNHEY and SMNVEV (reference sequence). V was pared by 7 bases and J by 2 bases, with 9 bases between. The CDR3 extends over 14 amino acids. In nucleotides, the CDR3 is TGTGCCAGCAATTCGAGTGCCTATAATTCACCCCTCCACTTT. It translates to CASNSSAYNSPLHF.

The rearrangement uses TRBV10-1 and TRBJ2-7; no firm D call. The CDR3 consists of 14 residues. Trimming pared 5 bases from V and 2 bases from J, leaving 13 bases between. Looked up from germline, CDR1 is WNHNN and CDR2 is SYGVQD (reference sequence). The DNA for the CDR3 is TGCGCCAGCAGTTTGGCAGGCCGAACCTACGAGCAGTACTTC. Translated: CASSLAGRTYEQYF.

The chain is built from TRBV10-3 and TRBJ1-1; 10 bases map to TRBD1. Germline lookup yields CDR1 ENHRY and CDR2 SYGVKD. This CDR3 has 15 amino acids. V dropped 5 bases and J dropped 5; count of bases not matched to a gene: 8. Here the CDR3 reads CAISPNQGQGTEAFF. The CDR3 DNA sequence: TGTGCCATCAGTCCAAACCAGGGACAGGGGACTGAAGCTTTCTTT.

The chain joins TRBV9 to TRBJ2-2, with D possibly TRBD1 on 6 matching bases. This CDR3 has 15 residues. Germline lookup yields CDR1 SGDLS and CDR2 YYNGEE. V dropped 4 bases and J dropped 5 bases, with 15 bases sitting between them. DNA for the CDR3: TGTGCCAGCAGCCGACAGGCTCCACGGACCGGGGAGCTGTTTTTT. It yields the protein CASSRQAPRTGELFF.

The genes are TRBV6-5 and TRBJ2-7; TRBD1 might be the D (5 bases). The V and J ends lost 2 bases and 0 bases respectively, with 8 bases between them. The CDR3 length is 14 residues. Germline V gene sequence: CDR1 MNHEY, CDR2 SVGAGI. CDR3 loop: CASSYTDSSYEQYF. In DNA, the CDR3 is TGTGCCAGCAGTTACACAGACAGCTCCTACGAGCAGTACTTC.

The chain combines TRBV5-1 with TRBJ1-2, with D possibly being TRBD1 (5 bases). This CDR3 is built from 16 residues. CDR1 and CDR2 from the germline V gene are SGHRS and YFSETQ. V lost 0 bases to trimming and J lost 6 bases, with 18 bases between them. The CDR3: CASSLEVGGGEDGYTF. CDR3 nucleotides: TGCGCCAGCAGCTTGGAAGTGGGGGGAGGAGAGGATGGCTACACCTTC. The entire variable domain, with the rest obtained from reference TRBV5-1 and TRBJ1-2, is as follows: KAGVTQTPRYLIKTRGQQVTLSCSPISGHRSVSWYQQTPGQGLQFLFEYFSETQRNKGNFPGRFSGRQFSNSRSEMNVSTLELGDSALYLCASSLEVGGGEDGYTFGSGTRLTVV.

The J gene is TRBJ2-2, the V gene TRBV19; D perhaps matches TRBD2 (5 bases). Deletions cut 10 bases from V and 7 bases from J, with 10 bases between. Germline lookup yields CDR1 LNHDA and CDR2 SQIVND (reference sequence). The CDR3 consists of 11 residues. In DNA, the CDR3 is TGTGCCATCGGGGTGGTCGGGGAGCTGTTTTTT. It is translated as CAIGVVGELFF. Based on the CDR3 plus reference TRBV19 and TRBJ2-2, the full variable domain is DGGITQSPKYLFRKEGQNVTLSCEQNLNHDAMYWYRQDPGQGLRLIYYSQIVNDFQKGDIAEGYSVSREKKESFPLTVTSAQKNPTAFYLCAIGVVGELFFGEGSRLTVL.

This chain joins TRBV28 and TRBJ1-5, with D uncertain. The CDR3 sequence is 11 residues long. Germline V lookup: CDR1 MDHEN, CDR2 SYDVKM. V dropped 1 base and J dropped 12 bases, with 7 bases sitting between them. DNA for the CDR3: TGTGCCAGCAGTTTATCTCCCTTCCAGCATTTT. It encodes CASSLSPFQHF.

The gene calls are TRBV12-5 and TRBJ2-2; perhaps TRBD1 as D (6 bases). Germline lookup yields CDR1 LGHNT and CDR2 FRNRAP. This CDR3 comprises 15 residues. Trimming took 4 bases from V and 0 from J, leaving 9 bases between them. CDR3 DNA sequence: TGTGCTAGTGGTTCAGGGGCCGCGAACACCGGGGAGCTGTTTTTT. The encoded protein is CASGSGAANTGELFF.

The V call is TRBV6-6, the J call TRBJ1-2; D might be TRBD1 (5 bases). V lost 6 bases and J 8 bases, leaving 22 bases between the germline ends. The CDR3 length is 15 residues. Germline assignment: CDR1 MNHNY and CDR2 SVGAGI (reference sequence). CDR3 sequence (DNA): TGTGCCAGCAGCTCCCCGGGGGGATTAACAAAAGGCTACACCTTC. This translates into CASSSPGGLTKGYTF.

V is TRBV19 and J is TRBJ1-5; 7 positions match TRBD1. Germline trimming cut 7 bases from V and 4 bases from J; bases unmatched to any gene: 13. The germline CDR1 and CDR2 sequences are LNHDA and SQIVND (reference sequence). The CDR3 is 16 amino acids. The CDR3 bases are TGTGCCAGTACTACTTCTACAGGGGAAGTAAATCAGCCCCAGCATTTT. Translated: CASTTSTGEVNQPQHF.

There are a few counts of this clone. V is TRBV27 and J is TRBJ2-3; weak D call: TRBD2 (5 bases). Trimming shortened V by 5 bases and J by 2 bases, and 11 bases separated the two germline ends. CDR1 and CDR2 from the germline V gene are MNHEY and SMNVEV (reference sequence). The CDR3 sequence is 14 residues long. The CDR3 bases are TGTGCCAGCAGTCCCGGACTGTACACAGATACGCAGTATTTT. Its translation is CASSPGLYTDTQYF.